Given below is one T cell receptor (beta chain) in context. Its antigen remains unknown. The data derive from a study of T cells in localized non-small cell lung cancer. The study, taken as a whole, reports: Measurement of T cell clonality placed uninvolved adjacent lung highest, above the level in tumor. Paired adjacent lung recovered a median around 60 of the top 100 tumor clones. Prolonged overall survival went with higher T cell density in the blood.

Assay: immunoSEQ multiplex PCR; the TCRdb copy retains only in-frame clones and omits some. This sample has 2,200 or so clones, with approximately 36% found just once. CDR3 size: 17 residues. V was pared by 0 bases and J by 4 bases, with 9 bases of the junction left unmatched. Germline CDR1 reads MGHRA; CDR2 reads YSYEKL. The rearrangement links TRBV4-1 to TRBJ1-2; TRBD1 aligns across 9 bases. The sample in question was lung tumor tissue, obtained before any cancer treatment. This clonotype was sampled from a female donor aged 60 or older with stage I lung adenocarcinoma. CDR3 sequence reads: CASSQDLRTGDSYGYTF. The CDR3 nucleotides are TGCGCCAGCAGCCAAGATCTACGGACAGGGGACAGCTATGGCTACACCTTC.